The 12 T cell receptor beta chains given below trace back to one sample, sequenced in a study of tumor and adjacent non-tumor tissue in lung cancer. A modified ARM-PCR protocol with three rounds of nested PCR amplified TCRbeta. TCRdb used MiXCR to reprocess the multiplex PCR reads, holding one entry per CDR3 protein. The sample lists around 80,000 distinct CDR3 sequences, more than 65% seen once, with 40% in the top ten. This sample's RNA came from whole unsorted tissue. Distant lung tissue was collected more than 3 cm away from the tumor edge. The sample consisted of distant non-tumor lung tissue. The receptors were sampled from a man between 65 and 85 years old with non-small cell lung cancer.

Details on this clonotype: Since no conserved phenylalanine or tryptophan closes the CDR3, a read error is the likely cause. Written as DNA, the CDR3 is TGTGCCAGCAGTTTATCGGTGGCGGCACAGCCCCAGCATTTA. Its protein is CASSLSVAAQPQHL. This rearrangement joins TRBV28 to TRBJ1-5; D is undetermined. Trimming removed 1 base at V and 7 bases at J, with 11 bases between. The CDR3 has 14 residues. CDR1 is MDHEN, CDR2 SYDVKM, per germline.

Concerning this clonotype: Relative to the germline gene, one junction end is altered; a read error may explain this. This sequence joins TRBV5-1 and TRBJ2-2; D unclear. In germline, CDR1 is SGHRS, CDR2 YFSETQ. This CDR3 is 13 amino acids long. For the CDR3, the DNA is TGCACCAGCAGCATGGTAACCACCGGGGAGCTGTTTTTT. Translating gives CTSSMVTTGELFF. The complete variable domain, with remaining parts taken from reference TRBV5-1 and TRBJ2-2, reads KAGVTQTPRYLIKTRGQQVTLSCSPISGHRSVSWYQQTPGQGLQFLFEYFSETQRNKGNFPGRFSGRQFSNSRSEMNVSTLELGDSALYLCTSSMVTTGELFFGEGSRLTVL.

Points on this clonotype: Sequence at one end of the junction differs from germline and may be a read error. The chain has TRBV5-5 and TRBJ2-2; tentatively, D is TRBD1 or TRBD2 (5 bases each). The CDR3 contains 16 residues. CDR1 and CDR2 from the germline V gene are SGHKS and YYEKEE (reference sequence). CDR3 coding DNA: TGTGCCAGCAGCTATTCAAGAGGGGCGAACACCGGGAAGCTGTTTTTT. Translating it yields CASSYSRGANTGKLFF.

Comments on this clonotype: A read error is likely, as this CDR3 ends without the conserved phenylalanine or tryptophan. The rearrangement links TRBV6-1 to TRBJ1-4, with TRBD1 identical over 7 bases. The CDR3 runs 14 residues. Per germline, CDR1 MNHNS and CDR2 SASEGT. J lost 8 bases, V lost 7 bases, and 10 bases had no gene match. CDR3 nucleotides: TGTGCCAGCATGACAGGGTACCCCGGCGAAAAACTGTTTTTA. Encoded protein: CASMTGYPGEKLFL.

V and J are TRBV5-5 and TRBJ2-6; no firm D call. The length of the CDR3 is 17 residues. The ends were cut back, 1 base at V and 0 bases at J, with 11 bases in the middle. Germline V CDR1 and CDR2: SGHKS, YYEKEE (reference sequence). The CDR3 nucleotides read TGTGCCAGCAGCTTGTCTGATAGATTCTCTGGGGCCAACGTCCTGACTTTC. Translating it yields CASSLSDRFSGANVLTF.

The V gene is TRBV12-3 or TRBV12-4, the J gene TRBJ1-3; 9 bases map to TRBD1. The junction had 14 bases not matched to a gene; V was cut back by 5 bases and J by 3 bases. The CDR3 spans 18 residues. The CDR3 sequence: CASSHPGTGIDYGNTIYF. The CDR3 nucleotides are TGTGCCAGCAGTCATCCCGGGACAGGGATCGACTATGGAAACACCATATATTTT.

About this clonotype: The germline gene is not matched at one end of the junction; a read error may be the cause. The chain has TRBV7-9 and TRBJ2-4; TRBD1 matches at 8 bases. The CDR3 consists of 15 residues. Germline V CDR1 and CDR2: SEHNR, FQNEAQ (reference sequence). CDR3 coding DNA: TGTGCCGGCAGCCCCTCGACAGGGGTTGAGAACATTCAGTACTTC. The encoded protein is CAGSPSTGVENIQYF.

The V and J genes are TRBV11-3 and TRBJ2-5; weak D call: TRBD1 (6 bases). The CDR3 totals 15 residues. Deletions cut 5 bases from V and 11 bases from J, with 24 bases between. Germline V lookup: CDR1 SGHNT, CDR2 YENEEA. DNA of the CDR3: TGTGCCAGCAGCCAAGGACTGGGGGCACACGTAACTCAGTACTTC. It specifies CASSQGLGAHVTQYF.

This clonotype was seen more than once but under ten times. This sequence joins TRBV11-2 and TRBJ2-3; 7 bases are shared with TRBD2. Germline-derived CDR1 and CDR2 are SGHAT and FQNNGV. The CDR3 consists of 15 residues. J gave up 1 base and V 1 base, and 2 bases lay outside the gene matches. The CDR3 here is CASSLVTSGTDTQYF. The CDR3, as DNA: TGTGCCAGCAGCTTAGTTACTAGCGGCACAGATACGCAGTATTTT.

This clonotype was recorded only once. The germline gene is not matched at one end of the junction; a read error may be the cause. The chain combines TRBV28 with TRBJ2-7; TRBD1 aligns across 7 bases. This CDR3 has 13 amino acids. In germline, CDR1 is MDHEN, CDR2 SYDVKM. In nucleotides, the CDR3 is TGTGCCAGCGGGGACAGCGGATCCTACGAGCAATACTTC. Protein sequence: CASGDSGSYEQYF.

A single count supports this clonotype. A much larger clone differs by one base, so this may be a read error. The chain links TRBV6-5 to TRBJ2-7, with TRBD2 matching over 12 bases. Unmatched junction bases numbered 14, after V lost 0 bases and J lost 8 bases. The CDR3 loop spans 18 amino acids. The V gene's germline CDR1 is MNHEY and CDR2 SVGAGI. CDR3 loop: CASSYSGLAGPRPSKQYF. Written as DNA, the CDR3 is TGTGCCAGCAGTTACTCCGGACTAGCGGGACCCAGGCCTTCCAAGCAGTACTTC.

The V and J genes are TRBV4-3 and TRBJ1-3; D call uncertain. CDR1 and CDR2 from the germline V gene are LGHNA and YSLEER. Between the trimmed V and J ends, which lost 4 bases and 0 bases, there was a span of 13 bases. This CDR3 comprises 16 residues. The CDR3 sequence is CASSRVTAISGNTIYF. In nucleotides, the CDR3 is TGCGCCAGCAGCCGAGTTACCGCGATCTCTGGAAACACCATATATTTT.